Reported below is one T cell receptor beta chain. Its antigen is undetermined. V lost 10 bases and J 7 bases, leaving 17 bases between the germline ends. The CDR3 contains 14 residues. CDR1 MDHEN and CDR2 SYDVKM come from the germline V gene. The sample originates from a study of stem cell transplantation in POMP-related autoinflammatory disease. Study-level background: Defective thymoproteasomes were hypothesized to impair CD8+ T-cell positive selection. Study-level points and caveats: In patients with PRAID, every analyzed T-cell subset tended to show lower diversity and higher clonality. Fewer unique TRB V-J gene pairings were identified in patients with PRAID.

Assay: immunoSEQ multiplex PCR; the TCRdb copy retains only in-frame clones and omits some. This table holds about 6,900 clones, over 80% found once. The chain joins TRBV28 to TRBJ1-6; D unresolved. Sequenced: a CXCR5-defined cell subset from PBMCs. This clonotype was sampled from a human donor in good health. The CDR3 here is CATKESGENSPLHF. Here the CDR3 DNA reads TGTGCCACAAAGGAGAGCGGAGAAAATTCACCCCTCCACTTT.